The 25 T cell receptor beta chains in this list originate from one sample, sequenced in a study of blood T cells in healthy people across ages. Primed by a sample-barcoded 5' primer and a J-beta primer mix, a second PCR proceeded for about 6 to 11 cycles. TCRdb itself ran the 5' RACE reads through MiXCR, one entry per CDR3 protein. The sample gives fewer than 2,000,000 distinct CDR3 sequences, about 31% of which show up once; around 11% is in the top ten. Sequencing input: blood. These receptors were taken from a woman aged 25 to 39 in good health.

The J gene is TRBJ2-2, the V gene TRBV6-2 or TRBV6-3; 9 bases are shared with TRBD2. Germline values: CDR1 MNHEY, CDR2 SVGEGT. J lost 3 bases, V lost 2 bases, and 10 bases had no gene match. This CDR3 comprises 18 residues. The CDR3, as DNA: TGTGCCAGCAGTTACCTGGCCAGCGGGGGGACCGACACCGGGGAGCTGTTTTTT. Translating gives CASSYLASGGTDTGELFF.

The chain employs TRBV18 and TRBJ2-3; no clear D gene. The V end lost 0 bases, the J end lost 2 bases, and 6 bases lay between the germline ends. CDR1 and CDR2 (germline): KGHSH, LQKENI. This CDR3 is 14 amino acids long. CDR3 protein: CASSPPLYTDTQYF. The CDR3 DNA reads TGTGCCAGCTCACCACCGCTCTACACAGATACGCAGTATTTT. Filled out from reference TRBV18 and TRBJ2-3, the complete variable domain reads NAGVMQNPRHLVRRRGQEARLRCSPMKGHSHVYWYRQLPEEGLKFMVYLQKENIIDESGMPKERFSAEFPKEGPSILRIQQVVRGDSAAYFCASSPPLYTDTQYFGPGTRLTVL.

On this clonotype itself: This clone may be a read error of a much larger clone one base away. The chain couples TRBV11-2 to TRBJ2-1; TRBD2 matches at 7 bases. J lost 4 bases, V lost 1 base, and 1 base had no gene match. Looked up from germline, CDR1 is SGHAT and CDR2 is FQNNGV. The CDR3 spans 14 residues. The CDR3 loop is CASSLGTRYNEQFF. The CDR3 DNA follows: TGTGCCAGCAGCTTAGGGACTAGGTACAATGAGCAGTTCTTC.

There are many counts of this clonotype. The J gene is TRBJ2-7, the V gene TRBV13, with D perhaps TRBD2 (6 bases). Deletions cut 6 bases from V and 4 bases from J, with 19 bases between. Germline CDR1 reads PRHDT; CDR2 reads FYEKMQ (reference sequence). The CDR3 is 15 amino acids. CDR3: CASREGTGAGYEQYF. Written as DNA, the CDR3 is TGTGCCAGCAGAGAGGGGACGGGAGCCGGATACGAGCAGTACTTC.

This rearrangement joins TRBV20-1 to TRBJ2-1, with D possibly TRBD2 on 6 matching bases. There are 14 residues in the CDR3. Germline CDR1 DFQATT, CDR2 SNEGSKA (reference sequence). Trimming took 6 bases from V and 6 from J, leaving 18 bases between them. CDR3 sequence: CSAPGLWGVNEQFF. The CDR3 DNA is TGCAGTGCCCCGGGACTGTGGGGAGTCAATGAGCAGTTCTTC.

The rearrangement links TRBV6-5 to TRBJ2-4, with 10 bases lining up with TRBD1. The germline V gene has CDR1 MNHEY and CDR2 SVGAGI. V lost 5 bases and J lost 13; bases outside the gene matches: 11. The length of the CDR3 is 14 residues. CDR3 residues: CASSPRDRGTGQYF. DNA of the CDR3: TGTGCCAGCAGTCCCCGGGACAGGGGTACGGGACAGTACTTC.

This clonotype has a handful of counts. The chain is built from TRBV6-1 and TRBJ2-5; 10 bases are a match to TRBD2. Germline values: CDR1 MNHNS, CDR2 SASEGT. The J segment lost 5 bases and the V segment lost 4 bases, leaving 7 bases of the junction unmatched. The CDR3 has 15 residues. The CDR3: CASSGLAGELETQYF. In DNA, the CDR3 is TGTGCCAGCAGTGGTCTAGCGGGAGAGTTGGAGACCCAGTACTTC.

As regards this clonotype: A single base separates this from a much larger clone, so it may be a read error. The limits of the CDR3 on the DNA are not certain, so only TCRdb's listed CDR3 is given. This sequence joins TRBV29-1 and TRBJ2-5; the D call in the table, TRBD2, was not verified against the DNA. Germline assignment: CDR1 SQVTM and CDR2 ANQGSEA. 14 amino acids form the CDR3, both terminal residues included. CDR3 sequence: CSVGAGTSFETRYF.

CDR3: CASSRLVGQGVHEQFF. Here the CDR3 DNA reads TGTGCCAGCAGCCGCCTAGTAGGGCAGGGTGTCCATGAGCAGTTCTTC. This chain joins TRBV7-9 and TRBJ2-1, with D tentatively TRBD1 (5 bases). Germline CDR1 and CDR2: SEHNR and FQNEAQ (reference sequence). The CDR3 is 16 amino acids. V was trimmed by 5 bases and J by 8 bases, leaving 22 bases between them.

The CDR3: CASSFQTGDPYGYTF. The CDR3, as DNA: TGTGCCAGCAGCTTCCAGACAGGGGATCCCTATGGCTACACCTTC. The chain carries TRBV7-9 and TRBJ1-2; 8 bases are a match to TRBD1. CDR1 and CDR2 from the germline V gene are SEHNR and FQNEAQ (reference sequence). With V trimmed by 3 bases and J by 4 bases, 7 bases remained unmatched. CDR3 length equals 15 residues.

This clonotype was detected many times. CDR3 sequence (DNA): TGTGCCAGCAGCCTCCAGGGCAGAGACTATGGCTACACCTTC. As protein: CASSLQGRDYGYTF. V gene TRBV5-4 combines with J gene TRBJ1-2, with D possibly being TRBD1 (5 bases). Per germline, CDR1 SGHNT and CDR2 YYREEE (reference sequence). Between the trimmed V and J ends, which lost 4 bases and 3 bases, there was a span of 13 bases. The length of the CDR3 is 14 residues.

This clonotype occurred a few times. One junction end disagrees with the germline gene, perhaps due to a read error. The rearrangement uses TRBV29-1 and TRBJ2-3; 7 nucleotides agree with TRBD2. The CDR3 sequence is 14 residues long. CDR1 and CDR2 (germline): SQVTM, ANQGSEA. The CDR3 DNA is TGCAGCGTTGCGCCAGCGGGAAACACAGCTACGCAGTATTTT. Its translation: CSVAPAGNTATQYF.

The rearrangement links TRBV18 to TRBJ1-1; D gene ambiguous. Trimming removed 6 bases at V and 3 bases at J, with 14 bases between. Germline V CDR1 and CDR2: KGHSH, LQKENI. The CDR3 covers 14 residues. CDR3 region: CASSPSSRDTEAFF. In DNA, the CDR3 is TGTGCCAGCTCCCCCTCTTCGAGGGACACTGAAGCTTTCTTT.

V is TRBV5-1 and J is TRBJ2-7, with TRBD1 as a possible D gene (6 bases). Between the trimmed V and J ends, which lost 0 bases and 0 bases, there was a span of 10 bases. Germline CDR1 is SGHRS and CDR2 is YFSETQ. The CDR3 consists of 15 residues. The CDR3 nucleotides read TGCGCCAGCAGCTTGGGGGGACAACCCTCCTACGAGCAGTACTTC. Encoded protein: CASSLGGQPSYEQYF.

This clonotype was counted a few times. This CDR3 reads CASSKTPGTYEQYF. The CDR3 bases are TGTGCCAGCAGCAAAACCCCAGGAACCTACGAGCAGTACTTC. This chain connects TRBV21-1 to TRBJ2-7. TRBV21-1 represents a pseudogene. This CDR3 has 14 amino acids.

The chain couples TRBV6-2 or TRBV6-3 to TRBJ1-5; D perhaps matches TRBD1 (6 bases). The CDR3 totals 15 residues. Deletions cut 6 bases from V and 0 bases from J, with 12 bases between. Germline V CDR1 and CDR2: MNHEY, SVGEGT. The CDR3: CASREGGSSNQPQHF. As DNA, the CDR3 is TGTGCCAGCAGAGAGGGGGGGAGTAGCAATCAGCCCCAGCATTTT.

The J gene is TRBJ2-7, the V gene TRBV4-1; D is uncertain. V was pared by 1 base and J by 4 bases, with 11 bases between. CDR1 and CDR2 (germline): MGHRA, YSYEKL. This CDR3 region has 14 residues. Here the CDR3 reads CASSQGLWGYEQYF. CDR3 in DNA: TGCGCCAGCAGCCAAGGACTGTGGGGTTACGAGCAGTACTTC.

This chain links TRBV6-1 with TRBJ1-2; tentative D call: TRBD1 (6 bases). The V end was cut by 7 bases, the J end by 8 bases, with 17 bases between. The CDR3 extends over 13 amino acids. Germline V gene sequence: CDR1 MNHNS, CDR2 SASEGT. In DNA form, the CDR3 reads TGTGCCAGCACCTTAACAGGGCCCGTGGGCTACACCTTC. It translates to CASTLTGPVGYTF.

The sample holds a few counts of this clonotype. This chain uses TRBV7-8 with TRBJ2-3; 8 bases match TRBD2. V dropped 4 bases and J dropped 3; count of bases not matched to a gene: 9. Germline CDR1 reads SGHVS; CDR2 reads FQNEAQ. This CDR3 has 16 residues. This CDR3 is CASSWIPPGGTDTQYF. CDR3 bases: TGTGCCAGCAGCTGGATACCACCGGGGGGGACAGATACGCAGTATTTT.

The chain is built from TRBV10-1 and TRBJ2-1; TRBD2 matches at 7 bases. CDR3 length equals 15 residues. Germline V gene sequence: CDR1 WNHNN, CDR2 SYGVQD (reference sequence). Losses at the gene ends were 0 bases for V and 4 bases for J; bases not matched to a gene: 3. CDR3: CASSESRGDYNEQFF. DNA for the CDR3: TGCGCCAGCAGTGAGTCCCGGGGGGATTACAATGAGCAGTTCTTC.

This chain links TRBV29-1 with TRBJ1-1, with D possibly TRBD1 on 5 matching bases. V lost 3 bases and J lost 0, with 20 bases in between. The germline V gene has CDR1 SQVTM and CDR2 ANQGSEA. This CDR3 region has 17 residues. The CDR3 DNA sequence: TGCAGCGTTGAGGCTCATAATGACAGAATCATGAACACTGAAGCTTTCTTT. It codes for CSVEAHNDRIMNTEAFF.

The table lists this clonotype with a few counts. The V gene is TRBV7-9, the J gene TRBJ1-1; D is undetermined. V lost 6 bases to trimming and J lost 1 base, with 18 bases between them. This CDR3 has 16 amino acids. Germline loops: CDR1 SEHNR, CDR2 FQNEAQ (reference sequence). This CDR3 is CASRSHFGGRNTEAFF. As DNA, the CDR3 is TGTGCCAGCAGGTCTCACTTCGGCGGGAGGAACACTGAAGCTTTCTTT.

This clonotype was seen only a few times. V is TRBV7-2 and J is TRBJ2-3; D remains ambiguous. Trimming left V 1 base short and J 1 base short, with 9 bases between. The CDR3 is 15 amino acids. Germline V gene sequence: CDR1 SGHTA, CDR2 FQGNSA. The CDR3 DNA follows: TGTGCCAGCAGCTTAGGTTTCAGCGGCACAGATACGCAGTATTTT. It yields the protein CASSLGFSGTDTQYF. Variable domain in full (rest from reference TRBV7-2 and TRBJ2-3): GAGVSQSPSNKVTEKGKDVELRCDPISGHTALYWYRQSLGQGLEFLIYFQGNSAPDKSGLPSDRFSAERTGGSVSTLTIQRTQQEDSAVYLCASSLGFSGTDTQYFGPGTRLTVL.

This clonotype turned up a few times. In nucleotides, the CDR3 is TGTGCCAGCAGACCCGGGACAGGGGCCTCTGGGGCCAACGTCCTGACTTTC. Translation: CASRPGTGASGANVLTF. The chain couples TRBV12-3 or TRBV12-4 to TRBJ2-6; 10 nucleotides line up with TRBD1. Trimming at V came to 6 bases and at J to 0 bases, leaving 5 bases not matched to a gene. The CDR3 totals 17 residues.

The chain carries TRBV5-1 and TRBJ2-1; 7 positions match TRBD2. Trimming at V came to 0 bases and at J to 2 bases, leaving 11 bases not matched to a gene. CDR1 and CDR2 from the germline V gene are SGHRS and YFSETQ. The CDR3 has 18 amino acids. In DNA form, the CDR3 reads TGCGCCAGCAGCTTGGTGTGGGCGGGAGACCCTACCTACAATGAGCAGTTCTTC. Its translation is CASSLVWAGDPTYNEQFF.